Listed below are T cell receptor beta chains from one sample, sequenced in a study of blood T cell repertoires in COVID-19. The data were produced by immunoSEQ multiplex PCR, yet TCRdb's version contains in-frame clones alone and is incomplete. In the table there are about 220,000 clones, roughly 87% of which are singletons. Sequencing was done on a sample of PBMCs or T cells enriched from blood (not recorded which). The source is a woman younger than 45 with acute COVID-19. CDR3s include the opening cysteine and the closing phenylalanine or tryptophan. The order of the fields is V gene, D gene, J gene, clone size, CDR3 length, CDR3 protein, CDR3 DNA. The D gene is left open where the match is weak. Not all rows give a size; the values are once, few, many and, for expanded clones, a class.

V: TRBV19
D: TRBD1
J: TRBJ2-7
size: -
length: 14
CDR3: CASSMWSDRDEQYF
DNA: TGTGCCAGTAGTATGTGGTCAGACAGGGACGAGCAGTACTTC

V: TRBV4-1
D: TRBD1
J: TRBJ2-1
size: -
length: 16
CDR3: CASSRSGTGTYNEQFF
DNA: TGCGCCAGCAGTCGTTCCGGGACAGGGACCTACAATGAGCAGTTCTTC

V: TRBV6-5
D: TRBD1
J: TRBJ1-3
size: -
length: 14
CDR3: CASRDRGLGNTIYF
DNA: TGTGCCAGCAGGGACAGGGGATTGGGAAACACCATATATTTT

V: TRBV19
D: -
J: TRBJ2-7
size: once
length: 15
CDR3: CASSIGAGATYEQYF
DNA: TGTGCCAGTAGTATAGGGGCGGGGGCGACCTACGAGCAGTACTTC

V: TRBV2
D: -
J: TRBJ1-4
size: -
length: 15
CDR3: CASWQDSNHNEKLFF
DNA: TGTGCCAGCTGGCAGGATTCCAATCATAATGAAAAACTGTTTTTT

V: TRBV3-1/TRBV3-2
D: -
J: TRBJ1-1
size: -
length: 16
CDR3: CASSQGLGRTNTEAFF
DNA: TGTGCCAGCAGCCAAGGACTTGGGAGAACGAACACTGAAGCTTTCTTT

V: TRBV5-8
D: -
J: TRBJ2-7
size: -
length: 18
CDR3: CASSLGGLAWGPTGEQYF
DNA: TGTGCCAGCAGCCTCGGGGGGCTAGCGTGGGGGCCCACGGGCGAGCAGTACTTC

V: TRBV5-1
D: TRBD2
J: TRBJ2-3
size: -
length: 14
CDR3: CASSLGLSTDTQYF
DNA: TGCGCCAGCAGCCTGGGACTATCCACAGATACGCAGTATTTT

V: TRBV29-1
D: -
J: TRBJ1-1
size: -
length: 14
CDR3: CSVAGQISVTEAFF
DNA: TGCAGCGTTGCAGGTCAGATAAGTGTTACTGAAGCTTTCTTT

V: TRBV27
D: -
J: TRBJ1-5
size: few
length: 13
CDR3: CASSFFRGQPQHF
DNA: TGTGCCAGCAGTTTCTTCAGGGGTCAGCCCCAGCATTTT

V: TRBV11-3
D: -
J: TRBJ2-7
size: -
length: 16
CDR3: CASSLAPGATPHEQYF
DNA: TGTGCCAGCAGCTTAGCGCCAGGGGCTACGCCGCACGAGCAGTACTTC

V: TRBV5-1
D: TRBD2
J: TRBJ2-1
size: -
length: 14
CDR3: CASSLAGGNNEQFF
DNA: TGCGCCAGCAGCTTAGCGGGGGGCAACAATGAGCAGTTCTTC

V: TRBV5-1
D: -
J: TRBJ1-1
size: few
length: 15
CDR3: CASSLAYTTNTEAFF
DNA: TGCGCCAGCAGCTTGGCCTACACTACGAACACTGAAGCTTTCTTT

V: TRBV10-2
D: TRBD1
J: TRBJ1-5
size: -
length: 13
CDR3: CASSSTGVQPQHF
DNA: TGCGCCAGCAGCTCCACAGGGGTTCAGCCCCAGCATTTT

V: TRBV19
D: TRBD1
J: TRBJ2-1
size: -
length: 15
CDR3: CASSNRGSSYNEQFF
DNA: TGTGCCAGTAGTAACAGGGGGTCGTCCTACAATGAGCAGTTCTTC

V: TRBV7-9
D: -
J: TRBJ1-1
size: -
length: 14
CDR3: CASSLGGVNTEAFF
DNA: TGTGCCAGCAGCTTAGGTGGAGTGAACACTGAAGCTTTCTTT

V: TRBV10-3
D: TRBD1
J: TRBJ1-1
size: -
length: 14
CDR3: CAISEGTAKTEAFF
DNA: TGTGCCATCAGTGAGGGGACAGCGAAAACTGAAGCTTTCTTT

V: TRBV7-9
D: TRBD1
J: TRBJ1-2
size: -
length: 14
CDR3: CASSPGGTDYGYTF
DNA: TGTGCCAGCAGCCCGGGGGGGACAGACTATGGCTACACCTTC

V: TRBV7-8
D: TRBD1
J: TRBJ1-2
size: -
length: 18
CDR3: CASSFLRDRGGVNYGYTF
DNA: TGTGCCAGCAGCTTCCTCCGGGACAGGGGTGGTGTTAACTATGGCTACACCTTC

V: TRBV20-1
D: -
J: TRBJ1-5
size: many
length: 11
CDR3: CSARDEGDQHF
DNA: TGCAGTGCTAGAGATGAAGGGGACCAGCATTTT

V: TRBV2
D: TRBD1
J: TRBJ2-7
size: -
length: 17
CDR3: CASRMGFGQGGSYEQYF
DNA: TGTGCCAGCAGAATGGGTTTCGGACAGGGTGGATCCTACGAGCAGTACTTC

V: TRBV28
D: -
J: TRBJ2-3
size: -
length: 13
CDR3: CASRPQGTDTQYF
DNA: TGTGCCAGCAGGCCCCAGGGGACAGATACGCAGTATTTT

V: TRBV4-1
D: -
J: TRBJ2-1
size: -
length: 13
CDR3: CASSHPGRNEQFF
DNA: TGCGCCAGCAGCCACCCGGGGAGGAATGAGCAGTTCTTC

V: TRBV11-2
D: TRBD2
J: TRBJ2-5
size: -
length: 15
CDR3: CASGGLAGGRETQYF
DNA: TGTGCCAGCGGAGGGCTAGCGGGGGGACGAGAGACCCAGTACTTC

V: TRBV4-1
D: -
J: TRBJ1-4
size: -
length: 16
CDR3: CASSQFSGLGNEKLFF
DNA: TGCGCCAGCAGCCAATTTTCAGGGCTTGGTAATGAAAAACTGTTTTTT

V: TRBV6-2/TRBV6-3
D: TRBD1
J: TRBJ1-1
size: -
length: 14
CDR3: CASSRGQPNTEAFF
DNA: TGTGCCAGCAGTCGGGGACAGCCCAACACTGAAGCTTTCTTT

V: TRBV27
D: -
J: TRBJ1-6
size: -
length: 14
CDR3: CASRPGAYNSPLHF
DNA: TGTGCCAGCAGACCTGGGGCATATAATTCACCCCTCCACTTT

V: TRBV19
D: TRBD1
J: TRBJ1-2
size: once
length: 14
CDR3: CASSIDRGNYGYTF
DNA: TGTGCCAGTAGTATCGACAGGGGGAACTATGGCTACACCTTC

V: TRBV5-5
D: -
J: TRBJ1-5
size: -
length: 14
CDR3: CASSLREGDQPQHF
DNA: TGTGCCAGCAGCTTAAGGGAGGGCGATCAGCCCCAGCATTTT

V: TRBV5-1
D: -
J: TRBJ1-4
size: -
length: 13
CDR3: CASSFRSNEKLFF
DNA: TGCGCCAGCAGCTTTCGGAGTAATGAAAAACTGTTTTTT

V: TRBV19
D: -
J: TRBJ1-4
size: -
length: 12
CDR3: CASTRPNEKLFF
DNA: TGTGCCAGTACCCGTCCCAATGAAAAACTGTTTTTT

V: TRBV4-3
D: -
J: TRBJ2-2
size: medium-sized
length: 16
CDR3: CASSQEGRGGTGELFF
DNA: TGCGCCAGCAGCCAAGAAGGCAGGGGCGGCACCGGGGAGCTGTTTTTT

V: TRBV6-5
D: TRBD1
J: TRBJ2-3
size: -
length: 15
CDR3: CASSYTTGVADTQYF
DNA: TGTGCCAGCAGTTACACGACAGGGGTCGCAGATACGCAGTATTTT

V: TRBV30
D: TRBD1
J: TRBJ2-5
size: -
length: 13
CDR3: CALETGGIETQYF
DNA: TGTGCCTTAGAGACAGGGGGCATTGAGACCCAGTACTTC

V: TRBV9
D: TRBD1
J: TRBJ2-7
size: -
length: 13
CDR3: CASSVLGTGPGYF
DNA: TGTGCCAGCAGCGTACTTGGGACAGGCCCCGGGTACTTC

V: TRBV11-2
D: -
J: TRBJ1-1
size: -
length: 14
CDR3: CASSFWPLNTEAFF
DNA: TGTGCCAGCAGCTTTTGGCCTTTGAACACTGAAGCTTTCTTT

V: TRBV10-1
D: -
J: TRBJ2-1
size: -
length: 15
CDR3: CASSERGGRIGEQFF
DNA: TGCGCCAGCAGTGAAAGGGGGGGAAGGATTGGGGAGCAGTTCTTC

V: TRBV11-2
D: -
J: TRBJ1-4
size: -
length: 16
CDR3: CASSQDRDSAREKLFF
DNA: TGTGCCAGCAGCCAGGATCGGGACTCTGCTAGGGAAAAACTGTTTTTT

V: TRBV11-2
D: -
J: TRBJ2-7
size: once
length: 15
CDR3: CASSLGSGTYYEQYF
DNA: TGTGCCAGCAGCTTAGGCTCTGGGACTTACTACGAGCAGTACTTC

V: TRBV19
D: -
J: TRBJ2-1
size: -
length: 18
CDR3: CASSIDLSSGPRRGEQFF
DNA: TGTGCCAGTAGTATAGATCTTTCGAGCGGGCCCCGTAGGGGTGAGCAGTTCTTC

V: TRBV10-2
D: TRBD1
J: TRBJ1-1
size: -
length: 15
CDR3: CASSDRGTGNFEAFF
DNA: TGCGCCAGCAGTGATAGGGGGACAGGGAATTTTGAAGCTTTCTTT